This TCR beta chain was observed in a study of T cells in Graves' hyperthyroidism and ophthalmopathy. Whole-study findings and limits: From stable hyperthyroidism, ophthalmopathy was separated by a 13 V-J model.

The V gene lost 6 bases and the J gene lost 3 bases, with 15 bases spanning the gap. Germline CDR1 and CDR2: ENHRY and SYGVKD. This CDR3 has 14 residues. This clonotype has ten or more counts. Its antigen remains unknown. Researchers took RNA transcripts and amplified the TCR beta CDR3 regions from them. An initial round of RT-PCR targeting the TCR CDR3 relied on the HTBI primer set. From the multiplex PCR reads, TCRdb called clonotypes with MiXCR, one entry per CDR3 protein. The table has hundreds of thousands of distinct CDR3 sequences, 38% seen once. No ophthalmopathy progression within 18 months constituted stable Graves' hyperthyroidism. Uncontrolled infection, other autoimmune disease, pregnancy or lactation barred patients from enrollment. PBMCs were obtained from 10 ml fresh peripheral blood.

The V and J genes are TRBV10-3 and TRBJ2-7; TRBD1 might be the D (6 bases). The receptor was derived from a man younger than 35 with Graves' hyperthyroidism. The sequenced material came from blood. The CDR3 DNA reads as TGTGCCATCAGCGCGGCTACAGGGAACTACGAGCAGTACTTC. This gives the protein CAISAATGNYEQYF.